These 25 T cell receptor beta chains were sequenced from one sample in a study of CXCR3-negative and CXCR3-positive naive CD8 T cells. With UMI labels, 5' RACE was used to prepare the TRB cDNA libraries. TCRdb reprocessed the 5' RACE reads and keeps a single row for each CDR3 protein, giving no DNA. The sample totals 55,000 to 65,000 distinct CDR3 sequences. Material: naive CXCR3- CD8+ T cells from blood. The subset is: CD45RO-CCR7+CD27+CD95- naive CD8+ T cells lacking CXCR3 (TNR3-). The receptors derive from a human donor in good health. Some clones in this sample may be carry-over from other donors' samples.

This chain's CDR3 is CASSGQGNEKLFF. The gene calls are TRBV27 and TRBJ1-4; there is no DNA to check the TCRdb D call of TRBD1. From germline, CDR1 is MNHEY and CDR2 SMNVEV (reference sequence). This CDR3 has 13 residues.

CDR3 in amino acids: CASSLLGALRQETQYF. The chain joins TRBV28 to TRBJ2-5; without DNA, the TCRdb call of TRBD1 cannot be checked. CDR1 MDHEN and CDR2 SYDVKM come from the germline V gene. CDR3 length equals 16 residues. Variable domain in full (rest from reference TRBV28 and TRBJ2-5): DVKVTQSSRYLVKRTGEKVFLECVQDMDHENMFWYRQDPGLGLRLIYFSYDVKMKEKGDIPEGYSVSREKKERFSLILESASTNQTSMYLCASSLLGALRQETQYFGPGTRLLVL.

The V call is TRBV20-1, the J call TRBJ1-2; checking the TCRdb D call of TRBD1 is not possible without DNA. There are 13 residues in the CDR3. Looked up from germline, CDR1 is DFQATT and CDR2 is SNEGSKA (reference sequence). The CDR3 protein is CSASDREGNGYTF.

The chain recombines TRBV10-3 with TRBJ2-7. The CDR3 has 14 residues. Looked up from germline, CDR1 is ENHRY and CDR2 is SYGVKD. The CDR3 is CAITQDRGSYEQYF.

The rearrangement joins TRBV7-2 to TRBJ2-7. Germline V gene sequence: CDR1 SGHTA, CDR2 FQGNSA. The CDR3 is 12 residues long. The CDR3 protein is CASSLVTEEQYF.

The chain joins TRBV28 to TRBJ2-5; TCRdb reports TRBD1, a call that lacks DNA to check it against. Germline V gene data show CDR1 as MDHEN and CDR2 as SYDVKM. This CDR3 spans 14 amino acids. This chain's CDR3 is CASLEAGGDETQYF.

This rearrangement joins TRBV10-1 to TRBJ2-1; no DNA is available, so the TRBD1 call from TCRdb remains unchecked. The CDR3 runs to 14 residues. From germline, CDR1 is WNHNN and CDR2 SYGVQD (reference sequence). The chain's CDR3 is CASPVGREDNEQFF.

The V and J genes are TRBV28 and TRBJ2-3; TCRdb picks TRBD2, but there is no DNA to check that call. The CDR3 extends over 17 amino acids. Germline V gene lookup returns CDR1 MDHEN and CDR2 SYDVKM. CDR3: CASTRPGGGLGTDTQYF.

This chain joins TRBV19 and TRBJ2-1; there is no DNA to check the TCRdb D call of TRBD2. The CDR3 totals 18 residues. Germline V gives CDR1 LNHDA, CDR2 SQIVND (reference sequence). CDR3 region: CATIRPGTSGRAKNEQFF. The full variable domain, in which reference TRBV19 and TRBJ2-1 provide the parts outside the CDR3, is DGGITQSPKYLFRKEGQNVTLSCEQNLNHDAMYWYRQDPGQGLRLIYYSQIVNDFQKGDIAEGYSVSREKKESFPLTVTSAQKNPTAFYLCATIRPGTSGRAKNEQFFGPGTRLTVL.

The chain has TRBV11-2 and TRBJ2-7; TCRdb returns TRBD1, unconfirmable since there is no DNA. This CDR3 has 12 amino acids. CDR1 and CDR2 (germline): SGHAT, FQNNGV. The CDR3: CASSGGTGEQYF. The entire variable domain, with the rest obtained from reference TRBV11-2 and TRBJ2-7, is as follows: EAGVAQSPRYKIIEKRQSVAFWCNPISGHATLYWYQQILGQGPKLLIQFQNNGVVDDSQLPKDRFSAERLKGVDSTLKIQPAKLEDSAVYLCASSGGTGEQYFGPGTRLTVT.

The chain couples TRBV12-3 or TRBV12-4 to TRBJ1-1; the TRBD1 assignment by TCRdb is unverifiable without DNA. The CDR3 length is 12 residues. Here the CDR3 reads CASSFGGPEAFF.

This rearrangement joins TRBV5-1 to TRBJ2-7; TCRdb proposes TRBD1, but this gene call is untestable without DNA. CDR1 is SGHRS and CDR2 is YFSETQ in the germline V gene. CDR3 length: 14 amino acids. This chain's CDR3 is CASSFGTGVHEQYF.

The gene calls are TRBV29-1 and TRBJ2-4; TCRdb returns TRBD1, unconfirmable since there is no DNA. The CDR3 is 13 residues long. Germline CDR1 and CDR2: SQVTM and ANQGSEA. Here the CDR3 reads CSVDAGAGNIQYF.

The chain links TRBV12-5 to TRBJ1-4; the TCRdb call, TRBD1, lacks DNA for checking. The germline V gene encodes CDR1 LGHNT and CDR2 FRNRAP. CDR3 length: 14 residues. The CDR3 protein is CASDTGQINEKLFF.

This sequence joins TRBV7-6 and TRBJ2-2; checking the TCRdb D call of TRBD2 is not possible without DNA. The CDR3 spans 17 residues. Per the germline V gene, CDR1 is SGHVS and CDR2 is FNYEAQ. Here the CDR3 reads CASSLAQGLKNTGELFF.

V usage is TRBV14 and J usage is TRBJ2-5. The CDR3 is 18 residues long. Per germline, CDR1 SGHDN and CDR2 FVKESK. The CDR3 here is CASSQGLGLHQYQETQYF.

CDR3 sequence reads: CASGISPGGATNEKLFF. V gene TRBV9 combines with J gene TRBJ1-4. The CDR3 is 17 amino acids. The V gene's germline CDR1 is SGDLS and CDR2 YYNGEE.

This chain links TRBV27 with TRBJ1-4; TCRdb lists TRBD1, though no DNA is available to test this call. Germline V gives CDR1 MNHEY, CDR2 SMNVEV (reference sequence). The CDR3 runs to 14 residues. The CDR3 loop reads CASSPGGEHEKLFF.

The chain combines TRBV24-1 with TRBJ2-5; the D gene TCRdb calls, TRBD1, cannot be checked with no DNA. Germline CDR1 is KGHDR and CDR2 is SFDVKD. The CDR3 consists of 16 residues. CDR3 residues: CATSEERDTNQETQYF.

The V call is TRBV29-1, the J call TRBJ1-5; TCRdb proposes TRBD1, but this gene call is untestable without DNA. Germline V gene lookup returns CDR1 SQVTM and CDR2 ANQGSEA. The CDR3 has 12 residues. CDR3 residues: CSVGTGSQPQHF.

CDR3 amino acids: CASSSGLAEAFF. V usage is TRBV7-7 and J usage is TRBJ1-1. The CDR3 contains 12 residues. CDR1 is SSHAT and CDR2 is FNYEAQ in the germline V gene (reference sequence).

The V gene is TRBV27, the J gene TRBJ2-7; TCRdb picks TRBD1, but there is no DNA to check that call. Germline assignment: CDR1 MNHEY and CDR2 SMNVEV (reference sequence). The length of the CDR3 is 16 residues. This CDR3 reads CASSLSWQGPSWEQHF.

The J gene is TRBJ2-7, the V gene TRBV4-2; the D call from TCRdb, TRBD2, cannot be confirmed without DNA. The CDR3 length is 15 residues. Germline V CDR1 and CDR2: LGHNA, YNFKEQ. CDR3 sequence: CASSEKGGLVYEQYF.

J is TRBJ1-2 and V is TRBV12-3 or TRBV12-4; the TRBD1 assignment by TCRdb is unverifiable without DNA. There are 13 residues in the CDR3. The CDR3 reads CASTLEGVYGYTF.

V gene TRBV7-2 combines with J gene TRBJ2-7; TCRdb's D call, TRBD1, is unchecked because there is no DNA. Looked up from germline, CDR1 is SGHTA and CDR2 is FQGNSA. This CDR3 contains 15 residues. The CDR3 spells CASSLGGGRSYEQYF.